This T cell receptor (beta chain) came from a study of cytomegalovirus exposure and HLA in healthy donors. About the study: Tens of millions of unique TCRs from HLA-typed donors made up an early data release.

PCR amplification relied on 60 Vbeta primers (plus 13 Jbeta primers). The assay was immunoSEQ multiplex PCR, and TCRdb's table has in-frame clones only and misses some. The sample lists about 80,000 clones; around 77% were seen once. The germline V gene encodes CDR1 SGHTA and CDR2 FQGNSA. The CDR3 extends over 17 amino acids. This clone appeared once. What it recognizes is unknown. Study observations and caveats: Accounts indicate the classifier identified cytomegalovirus status with strong specificity and sensitivity.

This chain connects TRBV7-2 to TRBJ2-5; tentatively, D is TRBD2 (7 bases). The J call may be wrong; the DNA end is better matched by TRBJ2-7. The source material was PBMCs. This receptor was identified in a man aged 50-60 years in good health and CMV-seronegative. The CDR3: CASSFGGGGGGAYEQYF. As DNA, the CDR3 is TGTGCCAGCAGCTTCGGAGGGGGAGGCGGGGGTGCCTACGAGCAGTACTTC.